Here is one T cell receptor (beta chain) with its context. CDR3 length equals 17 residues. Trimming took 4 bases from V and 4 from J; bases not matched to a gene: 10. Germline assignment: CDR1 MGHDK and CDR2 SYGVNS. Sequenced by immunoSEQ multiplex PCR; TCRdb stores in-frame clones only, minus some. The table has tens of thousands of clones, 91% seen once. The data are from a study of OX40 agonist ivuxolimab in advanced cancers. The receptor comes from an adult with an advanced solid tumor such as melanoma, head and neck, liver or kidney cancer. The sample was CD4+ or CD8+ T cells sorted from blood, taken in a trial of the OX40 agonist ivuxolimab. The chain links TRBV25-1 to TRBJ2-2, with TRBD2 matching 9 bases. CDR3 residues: CASSGPSGNPGTGELFF. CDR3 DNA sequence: TGTGCCAGCAGTGGACCTAGCGGGAACCCCGGCACCGGGGAGCTGTTTTTT.